Shown below are 23 T cell receptor beta chains from a single sample sequenced in a study of blood T cells in healthy people across ages. The authors ran a second PCR of about 7 to 11 cycles using a sample-barcoded 5' primer and a J-beta primer mix. TCRdb reprocessed the 5' RACE reads via MiXCR and lists one record per CDR3 protein. The table includes more than 1.4 million distinct CDR3 sequences, around 39% detected once. The sample taken for sequencing was blood. The receptor source for this set is a woman aged 18-29 years in good health.

This sequence joins TRBV12-3 or TRBV12-4 and TRBJ1-2, with TRBD1 identical over 8 bases. After removal of 4 bases from V and 8 bases from J, the junction contained 9 bases not matched to a gene. The CDR3 consists of 14 residues. In DNA, the CDR3 is TGTGCCAGCAGTTCCCTAGGCAGGGGGCCGGGCTACACCTTC. Translating it yields CASSSLGRGPGYTF.

The V gene is TRBV11-2, the J gene TRBJ2-3; D is possibly TRBD2 (6 bases). Germline values: CDR1 SGHAT, CDR2 FQNNGV. The CDR3 has 15 residues. Deletions cut 5 bases from V and 2 bases from J, with 14 bases between. CDR3 residues: CASSDGGRITDTQYF. In DNA form, the CDR3 reads TGTGCCAGCAGCGACGGGGGTAGAATCACAGATACGCAGTATTTT.

The gene calls are TRBV7-9 and TRBJ2-3; the match to TRBD2 covers 7 bases. Germline V CDR1 and CDR2: SEHNR, FQNEAQ (reference sequence). After removal of 3 bases from V and 5 bases from J, the junction contained 8 bases not matched to a gene. The CDR3 has 15 amino acids. The CDR3 DNA is TGTGCCAGCAGCTTGCTGGGACTACTGATAGATACGCAGTATTTT. Translating gives CASSLLGLLIDTQYF.

The chain uses TRBV5-1 and TRBJ1-2, with a tentative D call TRBD1 (6 bases). The CDR3 has 17 amino acids. Looked up from germline, CDR1 is SGHRS and CDR2 is YFSETQ. Between the trimmed V and J ends, which lost 0 bases and 2 bases, there was a span of 17 bases. The CDR3 loop reads CASSLEDSDPTNYGYTF. In DNA form, the CDR3 reads TGCGCCAGCAGCTTGGAGGACAGTGACCCCACGAACTATGGCTACACCTTC.

The chain joins TRBV6-4 to TRBJ2-3; possible D gene TRBD2, 6 bases. CDR3 length: 15 residues. The V gene lost 3 bases and the J gene lost 3 bases, with 13 bases spanning the gap. From germline, CDR1 is MRHNA and CDR2 SNTAGT. The CDR3 sequence is CASSEAGFRTDTQYF. The CDR3 DNA sequence: TGTGCCAGCAGTGAAGCGGGCTTTCGGACAGATACGCAGTATTTT.

Notes on this clonotype: Mismatch with germline at one junction end may stem from a read error. The genes are TRBV29-1 and TRBJ1-1; D gene ambiguous. The CDR3 runs to 13 residues. Germline assignment: CDR1 SQVTM and CDR2 ANQGSEA. The CDR3 spells CSVEGRGNTEAFF. The CDR3 DNA reads TGCAGCGTCGAAGGACGGGGGAACACTGAAGCTTTCTTT.

This clonotype was seen more than once but under ten times. V usage is TRBV15 and J usage is TRBJ2-3; D not resolved. The ends were cut back, 5 bases at V and 4 bases at J, with 10 bases in the middle. From germline, CDR1 is LNHNV and CDR2 YYDKDF (reference sequence). The CDR3 runs to 13 residues. The CDR3 sequence is CATSAGAADTQYF. DNA of the CDR3: TGTGCCACCAGCGCTGGAGCCGCAGATACGCAGTATTTT.

This sequence joins TRBV5-1 and TRBJ2-7; TRBD1 matches at 8 bases. The length of the CDR3 is 15 residues. The germline gives CDR1 SGHRS, CDR2 YFSETQ. The ends lost 0 bases at V and 5 bases at J; junction bases unmatched: 7. CDR3 amino acids: CASSLGPDREDEQYF. DNA of the CDR3: TGCGCCAGCAGCTTGGGTCCGGACAGGGAGGACGAGCAGTACTTC.

This clonotype was seen a few times. CDR3 bases: TGTGCCAGCAGTTTATTAGGGACTGCCAGCTCCTACGAGCAGTACTTC. Translating gives CASSLLGTASSYEQYF. This chain links TRBV27 with TRBJ2-7; D is perhaps TRBD2 (6 bases). The CDR3 has 16 amino acids. V was shortened by 1 base and J by 0 bases, with 13 bases between the two germline ends. CDR1 is MNHEY, CDR2 SMNVEV, per germline (reference sequence).

This clonotype was observed a handful of times. The V and J genes are TRBV6-6 and TRBJ2-5, with D possibly being TRBD2 (6 bases). Germline CDR1 reads MNHNY; CDR2 reads SVGAGI (reference sequence). The V end was cut by 10 bases, the J end by 11 bases, with 17 bases between. This CDR3 has 11 residues. In nucleotides, the CDR3 is TGTGCCACCGACGATGCCGCGGGGCAGTACTTC. Amino acid sequence: CATDDAAGQYF.

Only a few counts were recorded for this clonotype. This chain joins TRBV12-3 or TRBV12-4 and TRBJ2-7, with TRBD1 identical over 7 bases. After removal of 5 bases from V and 0 bases from J, the junction contained 4 bases not matched to a gene. This CDR3 spans 14 amino acids. The CDR3 sequence is CASSTWTGSYEQYF. Written as DNA, the CDR3 is TGTGCCAGCAGTACCTGGACAGGCTCCTACGAGCAGTACTTC.

This clonotype has more than one count but fewer than ten. The rearrangement uses TRBV28 and TRBJ1-5, with a possible D match to TRBD1 (6 bases). V was cut by 11 bases and J by 3 bases, with 11 bases left in between. The germline V gene has CDR1 MDHEN and CDR2 SYDVKM. The CDR3 is made up of 12 amino acids. CDR3 loop: CAHGQFNQPQHF. CDR3 coding DNA: TGTGCCCACGGACAGTTCAATCAGCCCCAGCATTTT.

This sequence joins TRBV20-1 and TRBJ2-1; 7 nucleotides match TRBD1. The CDR3 is 14 residues long. From germline, CDR1 is DFQATT and CDR2 SNEGSKA (reference sequence). Trimming cost V 5 bases and J 0 bases; bases outside gene matches: 4. In nucleotides, the CDR3 is TGCAGTGCTTCCGACAGGGCCTCCTACAATGAGCAGTTCTTC. Amino acids: CSASDRASYNEQFF.

The V and J genes are TRBV7-9 and TRBJ2-5; no reliable D call. The germline CDR1 and CDR2 sequences are SEHNR and FQNEAQ (reference sequence). Trimming left V 3 bases short and J 1 base short, with 18 bases between. CDR3 length: 17 amino acids. Here the CDR3 DNA reads TGTGCCAGCAGCTTGTCGACTTACAGTGTAGTCCAAGAGACCCAGTACTTC. It codes for CASSLSTYSVVQETQYF.

This chain uses TRBV20-1 with TRBJ1-2, with D possibly being TRBD1 (6 bases). Trimming pared 3 bases from V and 4 bases from J, leaving 15 bases between. The germline CDR1 and CDR2 sequences are DFQATT and SNEGSKA (reference sequence). This CDR3 comprises 14 residues. The CDR3 sequence: CSASDPTGPYGYTF. CDR3 DNA sequence: TGCAGTGCTAGTGACCCGACAGGCCCCTATGGCTACACCTTC.

This clonotype has a handful of counts. This sequence joins TRBV29-1 and TRBJ2-7; TRBD1 aligns across 8 bases. The trim removed 2 bases at V and 4 bases at J, leaving 4 bases unmatched. CDR3 length: 13 residues. The germline gives CDR1 SQVTM, CDR2 ANQGSEA. CDR3 coding DNA: TGCAGCGTTGAATGGGGGGACAGGTACGAGCAGTACTTC. Translating it yields CSVEWGDRYEQYF.

The rearrangement links TRBV20-1 to TRBJ1-4; D might be TRBD1 (5 bases). There are 14 residues in the CDR3. With 6 bases removed from V and 1 base from J, the gap between germline ends came to 12 bases. Germline CDR1 DFQATT, CDR2 SNEGSKA (reference sequence). CDR3 protein: CSARTRGTNEKLFF. The CDR3 DNA reads as TGCAGTGCCAGAACTAGGGGAACTAATGAAAAACTGTTTTTT.

The gene calls are TRBV5-1 and TRBJ2-5; maybe TRBD2 (5 bases). From germline, CDR1 is SGHRS and CDR2 YFSETQ. Trimming took off 5 bases at V and 11 bases at J, with 13 bases between the two ends. The CDR3 length is 11 residues. Here the CDR3 reads CASSSETEQYF. The CDR3, as DNA: TGCGCCAGCAGTAGCGAAACGGAGCAGTACTTC.

CDR3 sequence reads: CASSFGSRQKGYF. In DNA, the CDR3 is TGTGCCAGCAGTTTCGGGTCGAGGCAGAAGGGGTACTTC. This sequence joins TRBV27 and TRBJ2-5; D unclear. The CDR3 extends over 13 amino acids. The germline V gene has CDR1 MNHEY and CDR2 SMNVEV (reference sequence). V lost 3 bases to trimming and J lost 13 bases, with 18 bases between them.

The chain has TRBV5-1 and TRBJ1-2, with 8 bases identical to TRBD1. Losses at the gene ends were 4 bases for V and 8 bases for J; bases not matched to a gene: 13. Germline lookup yields CDR1 SGHRS and CDR2 YFSETQ. The CDR3 loop spans 15 amino acids. For the CDR3, the DNA is TGCGCCAGCAGCCAACACGGAGACAGGGGAGACGGCTACACCTTC. It is translated as CASSQHGDRGDGYTF.

This clonotype was counted only a few times. J is TRBJ2-3 and V is TRBV10-1; tentative D call: TRBD2 (6 bases). The V gene lost 3 bases and the J gene lost 8 bases, with 18 bases spanning the gap. Germline values: CDR1 WNHNN, CDR2 SYGVQD (reference sequence). The CDR3 loop spans 15 amino acids. The CDR3 DNA reads TGCGCCAGCAGTGAATTAGCGGAGCCAGGAGGTACGCAGTATTTT. The encoded protein is CASSELAEPGGTQYF.

The V and J genes are TRBV7-9 and TRBJ2-2; no reliable D call. CDR3 length: 14 amino acids. CDR1 is SEHNR, CDR2 FQNEAQ, per germline (reference sequence). Trimming shortened V by 5 bases and J by 4 bases, and 11 bases separated the two germline ends. As DNA, the CDR3 is TGTGCCAGCAGCGTGAGCGAGACCACCGGGGAGCTGTTTTTT. Protein product: CASSVSETTGELFF. Supplemented by reference TRBV7-9 and TRBJ2-2, the full variable domain reads DTGVSQNPRHKITKRGQNVTFRCDPISEHNRLYWYRQTLGQGPEFLTYFQNEAQLEKSRLLSDRFSAERPKGSFSTLEIQRTEQGDSAMYLCASSVSETTGELFFGEGSRLTVL.

V usage is TRBV18 and J usage is TRBJ1-1; D perhaps matches TRBD1 (5 bases). The CDR3 is 15 amino acids. Germline CDR1 KGHSH, CDR2 LQKENI. Trimming took off 1 base at V and 5 bases at J, with 14 bases between the two ends. CDR3 region: CASSPRRGDGTEAFF. CDR3 DNA sequence: TGTGCCAGCTCACCACGACGGGGGGATGGGACTGAAGCTTTCTTT. Combining the CDR3 with reference TRBV18 and TRBJ1-1 gives the whole variable domain NAGVMQNPRHLVRRRGQEARLRCSPMKGHSHVYWYRQLPEEGLKFMVYLQKENIIDESGMPKERFSAEFPKEGPSILRIQQVVRGDSAAYFCASSPRRGDGTEAFFGQGTRLTVV.